The clone carrying this T cell receptor (beta chain) was seen more than once but under ten times. Its antigen is currently unknown. Germline V gives CDR1 LGHDT, CDR2 YNNKEL (reference sequence). With 0 bases removed from V and 6 bases from J, the gap between germline ends came to 9 bases. This CDR3 contains 14 residues. MiXCR was run by TCRdb on the RT-PCR reads, yielding one entry per CDR3 protein. The table lists around 650,000 distinct CDR3 sequences, more than 15% of them singletons. This entry belongs to a study of response to subunit inactivated influenza vaccine. Study-wide results and caveats: Every seasonal influenza vaccination brings in few new T cells, the authors suggested.

The chain recombines TRBV3-1 with TRBJ2-1; no clear D. The clonotype comes from a man aged 50 or older who received an inactivated influenza vaccine. The material sequenced was PBMCs from blood, taken about 13 days after vaccination. CDR3 DNA sequence: TGTGCCAGCAGCCAAGAAGATGTGGTCAATGAGCAGTTCTTC. This translates into CASSQEDVVNEQFF.